These T cell receptor beta chains were read from a single sample in a study of early T cells in non-severe SARS-CoV-2 infection. TCRdb reprocessed the 5' RACE reads via MiXCR and lists one record per CDR3 protein. The repertoire holds around 83,000 distinct CDR3 sequences, with about 12% as singletons. The source was whole blood, collected at baseline. These receptors all stem from an adult who was a healthcare worker with PCR-confirmed SARS-CoV-2 infection or an uninfected control (not recorded which). CDR3s include the opening cysteine and the closing phenylalanine or tryptophan. A D gene is named only where the DNA matches it firmly. Size values are once, few and many counts, or a class for expanded clones, and some rows have none.

>TRBJ1-1|NA|many|TRBV2
CASTGEAFF
TGTGCCAGCACTGGTGAAGCTTTCTTT
>TRBJ2-7|TRBD2|few|TRBV7-6
CASSLRGGYEQYF
TGTGCCAGCAGCTTACGGGGGGGGTACGAGCAGTACTTC
>TRBJ2-3|TRBD2|few|TRBV7-2
CASSLLAGAADTQYF
TGTGCCAGCAGCCTCCTAGCGGGGGCCGCAGATACGCAGTATTTT
>TRBJ2-5|TRBD1|NA|TRBV5-1
CASSWGTGGKTQYF
TGCGCCAGCAGCTGGGGGACAGGGGGCAAGACCCAGTACTTC
>TRBJ2-2|NA|many|TRBV28
CASSSISPWTDPRLFSRTGELFF
TGTGCCAGCAGTTCCATATCCCCTTGGACAGACCCCCGTCTTTTTTCCCGCACCGGGGAGCTGTTTTTT
>TRBJ2-3|TRBD2|many|TRBV7-3
CASSLAGGDTQYF
TGTGCCAGCAGCTTAGCGGGAGGAGATACGCAGTATTTT
>TRBJ2-3|NA|NA|TRBV9
CASNIGAGTDTQYF
TGTGCCAGCAACATAGGGGCCGGCACAGATACGCAGTATTTT
>TRBJ2-3|NA|many|TRBV2
CASTSMGDTQYF
TGTGCCAGCACCAGTATGGGAGATACGCAGTATTTT
>TRBJ2-5|TRBD2|few|TRBV6-2/TRBV6-3
CASSYNGLAHQETQYF
TGTGCCAGCAGTTACAATGGACTAGCGCATCAAGAGACCCAGTACTTC
>TRBJ2-7|NA|NA|TRBV11-2
CASSPISSYEQYF
TGTGCCAGCAGCCCAATTTCTAGCTACGAGCAGTACTTC
>TRBJ2-1|TRBD2|many|TRBV19
CASSAAGLIGNEQFF
TGTGCCAGTAGTGCAGCGGGGCTCATAGGCAATGAGCAGTTCTTC
>TRBJ2-5|NA|many|TRBV5-1
CASTDTDQETQYF
TGCGCCAGCACTGATACAGACCAAGAGACCCAGTACTTC
>TRBJ2-3|NA|few|TRBV14
CASSQISTDTQYF
TGTGCCAGCAGCCAAATCAGCACAGATACGCAGTATTTT
>TRBJ2-5|NA|many|TRBV19
CASSSRPPRRETQYF
TGTGCCAGTAGTAGCAGGCCCCCCCGGAGGGAGACCCAGTACTTC
>TRBJ2-7|TRBD1|many|TRBV7-9
CASSSAGTVYEQYF
TGTGCCAGCAGCTCTGCAGGGACAGTCTACGAGCAGTACTTC
>TRBJ1-3|NA|few|TRBV7-9
CASTLVENTIYF
TGTGCCAGCACCTTAGTCGAGAACACCATATATTTT
>TRBJ2-3|TRBD2|NA|TRBV7-3
CASSLVSSGVTDTQYF
TGTGCCAGCAGCTTAGTGTCTAGCGGGGTCACAGATACGCAGTATTTT
>TRBJ1-5|NA|few|TRBV19
CASSIGGFDNQPQHF
TGTGCCAGTAGTATTGGGGGATTTGACAATCAGCCCCAGCATTTT
>TRBJ1-1|NA|few|TRBV28
CASSISVGGGEAFF
TGTGCCAGCAGTATCTCCGTGGGAGGAGGTGAAGCTTTCTTT
>TRBJ2-7|NA|few|TRBV7-9
CASSRWGGLTSYEQYF
TGTGCCAGCAGCCGTTGGGGGGGCCTAACCTCCTACGAGCAGTACTTC
>TRBJ2-7|NA|NA|TRBV2
CASSEMGAYEQYF
TGTGCCAGCAGTGAGATGGGGGCTTACGAGCAGTACTTC
>TRBJ2-7|NA|NA|TRBV11-2
CASSLDSGYYEQYF
TGTGCCAGCAGCTTAGATTCAGGGTACTACGAGCAGTACTTC
>TRBJ2-3|NA|NA|TRBV7-9
CASSFGTLLSTDTQYF
TGTGCCAGCAGCTTCGGGACTCTACTCAGCACAGATACGCAGTATTTT
>TRBJ1-1|NA|few|TRBV10-3
CAISVERNTEAFF
TGTGCCATCAGTGTTGAGCGGAACACTGAAGCTTTCTTT
>TRBJ1-5|NA|NA|TRBV24-1
CATSDSRGLPESQPQHF
TGTGCCACCAGTGATTCGAGGGGCCTTCCCGAGAGTCAGCCCCAGCATTTT
>TRBJ2-7|TRBD1|many|TRBV3-1
CASSRAGGIPYEQYF
TGTGCCAGCAGCCGCGCAGGGGGCATTCCCTACGAGCAGTACTTC
>TRBJ2-7|NA|NA|TRBV5-6
CASSIGGESRYEQYF
TGTGCCAGCAGCATAGGGGGGGAATCCCGCTACGAGCAGTACTTC
>TRBJ2-5|NA|NA|TRBV6-6
CASSLSTTQETQYF
TGTGCCAGCAGTTTATCGACAACCCAAGAGACCCAGTACTTC
>TRBJ2-1|NA|few|TRBV19
CASSTGPRGGEQFF
TGTGCCAGTAGTACGGGACCGCGCGGCGGTGAGCAGTTCTTC
>TRBJ2-7|NA|NA|TRBV28
CASSSRDIRYEQYF
TGTGCCAGCAGTAGCCGGGACATACGCTACGAGCAGTACTTC
>TRBJ2-2|TRBD1|NA|TRBV5-6
CASSWSGTGHTGELFF
TGTGCCAGCAGCTGGTCCGGGACAGGGCACACCGGGGAGCTGTTTTTT
>TRBJ1-1|NA|NA|TRBV29-1
CSVVVQLNTEAFF
TGTAGCGTTGTAGTACAGCTGAACACTGAAGCTTTCTTT
>TRBJ1-1|TRBD1|NA|TRBV2
CASSWTGGGTEAFF
TGTGCCAGCAGTTGGACAGGGGGCGGCACTGAAGCTTTCTTT
>TRBJ1-1|NA|few|TRBV27
CASIAGGLTEAFF
TGTGCCAGCATCGCCGGTGGGTTAACTGAAGCTTTCTTT
>TRBJ2-3|NA|few|TRBV28
CASSPSADTQYF
TGTGCCAGCAGTCCTTCGGCAGATACGCAGTATTTT
>TRBJ1-5|TRBD1|few|TRBV12-3/TRBV12-4
CASTTGAQGPFGPQHF
TGTGCCAGCACTACTGGGGCACAGGGGCCCTTTGGGCCCCAGCATTTT
>TRBJ2-7|NA|few|TRBV29-1
CSVAGYEQYF
TGCAGCGTTGCGGGGTACGAGCAGTACTTC
>TRBJ1-3|NA|NA|TRBV18
CASSRAHSGNTIYF
TGTGCCAGCTCACGAGCACACTCTGGAAACACCATATATTTT
>TRBJ2-4|NA|NA|TRBV11-2
CASSPGVQVKNIQYF
TGTGCCAGCAGCCCAGGGGTGCAGGTTAAAAACATTCAGTACTTC
>TRBJ2-3|TRBD1|NA|TRBV4-1
CASSQDSLGTASADTQYF
TGCGCCAGCAGCCAAGATTCCCTTGGGACAGCTTCTGCAGATACGCAGTATTTT
>TRBJ2-3|NA|NA|TRBV19
CASSIGRPDTQYF
TGTGCCAGTAGTATAGGTCGACCAGATACGCAGTATTTT
>TRBJ2-1|NA|NA|TRBV29-1
CSGLVYEQFF
TGCAGCGGACTAGTTTATGAGCAGTTCTTC
>TRBJ2-7|TRBD2|NA|TRBV5-1
CASSPGGSDYYEQYF
TGCGCCAGCAGCCCGGGAGGAAGTGATTACTACGAGCAGTACTTC
>TRBJ1-1|NA|NA|TRBV29-1
CSVDPQGNTEAFF
TGCAGCGTTGACCCCCAGGGGAACACTGAAGCTTTCTTT
>TRBJ2-1|NA|many|TRBV2
CASYQGTARYNEQFF
TGTGCCAGCTATCAAGGGACTGCACGATACAATGAGCAGTTCTTC
>TRBJ1-2|NA|few|TRBV11-2
CASSLEEGRDGYTF
TGTGCCAGCAGCTTAGAGGAAGGGAGAGATGGCTACACCTTC
>TRBJ1-4|NA|many|TRBV9
CASSVDPGTANEKLFF
TGTGCCAGCAGCGTAGACCCGGGGACGGCTAATGAAAAACTGTTTTTT
>TRBJ1-2|NA|few|TRBV7-9
CASSSQKGTGYTF
TGTGCCAGCAGCTCCCAAAAGGGGACAGGCTACACCTTC
>TRBJ2-2|TRBD1|few|TRBV29-1
CSGGQATTGELFF
TGCAGCGGCGGACAGGCGACCACCGGGGAGCTGTTTTTT
>TRBJ1-1|NA|few|TRBV28
CASTTSGGNTEAFF
TGTGCCAGCACCACATCGGGGGGCAACACTGAAGCTTTCTTT
>TRBJ2-5|TRBD2|many|TRBV20-1
CSARDPTVGGLAGGPQETQYF
TGCAGTGCTAGAGATCCAACCGTGGGAGGACTAGCGGGAGGGCCCCAAGAGACCCAGTACTTC
>TRBJ1-1|NA|few|TRBV12-3/TRBV12-4
CASSFDDFMNTEAFF
TGTGCCAGCAGTTTCGACGACTTCATGAACACTGAAGCTTTCTTT
>TRBJ2-1|NA|many|TRBV19
CASIGRGASYNEQFF
TGTGCCAGTATCGGCAGGGGGGCCTCCTACAATGAGCAGTTCTTC
>TRBJ1-5|NA|few|TRBV5-1
CASSLAAGSNQPQHF
TGCGCCAGCAGCTTGGCCGCAGGGAGCAATCAGCCCCAGCATTTT